Listed below are T cell receptor beta chains from one sample, sequenced in a study of T cells after yellow fever vaccination. Using its own MiXCR run on the 5' RACE reads, TCRdb lists one record per CDR3 protein. This table holds about 300,000 distinct CDR3 sequences, 8.7% found once. Sample: CD4+ T cells sorted from PBMCs, taken 5 days after the yellow fever booster vaccination. The receptors originated from a man between 18 and 29 years old who received the YFV17D yellow fever vaccine. Both conserved end residues are part of each CDR3. A D gene is named only where the DNA matches it firmly. The size field is filled for only some rows; it gives once, few, many or a size class.

cdr3_aa: CASSLGSWAF; cdr3_nt: TGTGCCAGCAGCCTAGGGAGTTGGGCCTTC; d_call: -; j_call: TRBJ1-2; v_call: TRBV3-1; clone_size: few
cdr3_aa: CASRVRGQGGGDTQYF; cdr3_nt: TGTGCCAGCAGAGTCAGGGGACAGGGAGGTGGAGATACGCAGTATTTT; d_call: TRBD1; j_call: TRBJ2-3; v_call: TRBV12-3/TRBV12-4; clone_size: -
cdr3_aa: CASSYGSGAPLGGKNIQYF; cdr3_nt: TGTGCCAGCAGTTACGGTAGCGGGGCCCCCTTAGGAGGCAAAAACATTCAGTACTTC; d_call: TRBD2; j_call: TRBJ2-4; v_call: TRBV6-6; clone_size: -
cdr3_aa: CASSLGAGPRATQYF; cdr3_nt: TGTGCCAGCAGCTTAGGGGCAGGCCCCCGGGCGACCCAGTACTTC; d_call: -; j_call: TRBJ2-5; v_call: TRBV7-9; clone_size: -
cdr3_aa: CSATGQTRVFF; cdr3_nt: TGCAGTGCCACAGGCCAAACGAGGGTGTTTTTT; d_call: -; j_call: TRBJ1-4; v_call: TRBV20-1; clone_size: few
cdr3_aa: CSARTGRGYEQYF; cdr3_nt: TGCAGTGCTAGGACCGGTAGAGGCTACGAGCAGTACTTC; d_call: -; j_call: TRBJ2-7; v_call: TRBV20-1; clone_size: -
cdr3_aa: CATSDAALSGGTGELFF; cdr3_nt: TGTGCCACCAGTGATGCTGCCCTATCGGGGGGCACCGGGGAGCTGTTTTTT; d_call: TRBD2; j_call: TRBJ2-2; v_call: TRBV24-1; clone_size: -
cdr3_aa: CASSPGGRDSPLHF; cdr3_nt: TGTGCCAGCAGTCCAGGGGGACGTGATTCACCCCTCCACTTT; d_call: TRBD1; j_call: TRBJ1-6; v_call: TRBV12-3/TRBV12-4; clone_size: -
cdr3_aa: CASSPWTTADTQYF; cdr3_nt: TGTGCCAGCAGTCCTTGGACTACCGCGGATACGCAGTATTTT; d_call: -; j_call: TRBJ2-3; v_call: TRBV2; clone_size: -
cdr3_aa: CAITGDTWNTGELFF; cdr3_nt: TGTGCCATCACGGGGGACACCTGGAACACCGGGGAGCTGTTTTTT; d_call: -; j_call: TRBJ2-2; v_call: TRBV10-3; clone_size: -
cdr3_aa: CASSGSGANTGELFF; cdr3_nt: TGTGCCAGCAGCGGTAGCGGGGCGAACACCGGGGAGCTGTTTTTT; d_call: TRBD2; j_call: TRBJ2-2; v_call: TRBV28; clone_size: -
cdr3_aa: CASSPDGFVDTIYF; cdr3_nt: TGCGCCAGCAGCCCAGACGGGTTCGTCGACACCATATATTTT; d_call: -; j_call: TRBJ1-3; v_call: TRBV4-3; clone_size: many
cdr3_aa: CASSFLVAGGRSNEQFF; cdr3_nt: TGTGCCAGCAGCTTTCTTGTAGCGGGGGGCCGCTCAAATGAGCAGTTCTTC; d_call: TRBD2; j_call: TRBJ2-1; v_call: TRBV7-2; clone_size: many
cdr3_aa: CATTDFNTGELFF; cdr3_nt: TGTGCCACGACGGACTTTAACACCGGGGAGCTGTTTTTT; d_call: -; j_call: TRBJ2-2; v_call: TRBV6-2/TRBV6-3; clone_size: few
cdr3_aa: CASSSGRGGGGTDTQYF; cdr3_nt: TGTGCCAGCAGCTCGGGACGGGGGGGCGGCGGCACAGATACGCAGTATTTT; d_call: TRBD2; j_call: TRBJ2-3; v_call: TRBV5-4; clone_size: few
cdr3_aa: CASSSGTGWWSDTQYF; cdr3_nt: TGCGCCAGCAGCTCCGGGACAGGGTGGTGGTCAGATACGCAGTATTTT; d_call: TRBD1; j_call: TRBJ2-3; v_call: TRBV5-1; clone_size: few
cdr3_aa: CASRSQVYNEQFF; cdr3_nt: TGCGCCAGCAGATCTCAAGTCTACAATGAGCAGTTCTTC; d_call: -; j_call: TRBJ2-1; v_call: TRBV4-1; clone_size: few
cdr3_aa: CASRVQSSGNTIYF; cdr3_nt: TGTGCCAGCAGAGTACAGAGCTCTGGAAACACCATATATTTT; d_call: -; j_call: TRBJ1-3; v_call: TRBV2; clone_size: few
cdr3_aa: CASTPGSGNTIYF; cdr3_nt: TGTGCCAGCACCCCCGGCTCTGGAAACACCATATATTTT; d_call: -; j_call: TRBJ1-3; v_call: TRBV7-2; clone_size: -
cdr3_aa: CSATWTSADTQYF; cdr3_nt: TGCAGTGCTACTTGGACTAGTGCAGATACGCAGTATTTT; d_call: TRBD2; j_call: TRBJ2-3; v_call: TRBV20-1; clone_size: many
cdr3_aa: CASSPDTYTEAFF; cdr3_nt: TGTGCCAGCAGCCCTGACACTTACACTGAAGCTTTCTTT; d_call: -; j_call: TRBJ1-1; v_call: TRBV7-2; clone_size: -
cdr3_aa: CASSPTTNYEQYF; cdr3_nt: TGTGCCAGCTCACCGACAACAAACTACGAGCAGTACTTC; d_call: -; j_call: TRBJ2-7; v_call: TRBV18; clone_size: many
cdr3_aa: CASSVTILGSGNTGELFF; cdr3_nt: TGTGCCAGCAGCGTTACCATCCTCGGTAGCGGGAACACCGGGGAGCTGTTTTTT; d_call: -; j_call: TRBJ2-2; v_call: TRBV11-2; clone_size: -
cdr3_aa: CASSRGGGSSDTQYF; cdr3_nt: TGTGCCAGCAGCCGAGGGGGCGGGTCATCGGATACGCAGTATTTT; d_call: TRBD1; j_call: TRBJ2-3; v_call: TRBV7-9; clone_size: -
cdr3_aa: CASSWDREVPPLHF; cdr3_nt: TGTGCCAGCAGTTGGGACAGGGAAGTACCACCCCTCCACTTT; d_call: TRBD1; j_call: TRBJ1-6; v_call: TRBV27; clone_size: -
cdr3_aa: CASSDRHMNTEAFF; cdr3_nt: TGTGCCAGCTCCGATAGACACATGAACACTGAAGCTTTCTTT; d_call: -; j_call: TRBJ1-1; v_call: TRBV3-1; clone_size: -
cdr3_aa: CASSPRAGQGRGYTF; cdr3_nt: TGTGCCAGCAGCCCCCGGGCGGGACAGGGGAGGGGCTACACCTTC; d_call: TRBD1; j_call: TRBJ1-2; v_call: TRBV12-3/TRBV12-4; clone_size: few
cdr3_aa: CASRRGWTGILSTDTQYF; cdr3_nt: TGCGCCAGCAGACGGGGTTGGACTGGGATACTTTCCACAGATACGCAGTATTTT; d_call: -; j_call: TRBJ2-3; v_call: TRBV5-1; clone_size: -
cdr3_aa: CAWSTGTSSYNEQFF; cdr3_nt: TGTGCCTGGAGCACCGGGACAAGCTCCTACAATGAGCAGTTCTTC; d_call: -; j_call: TRBJ2-1; v_call: TRBV30; clone_size: few
cdr3_aa: CASSSFAGGATDTQYF; cdr3_nt: TGCGCCAGCAGCTCCTTCGCGGGGGGGGCGACAGATACGCAGTATTTT; d_call: TRBD2; j_call: TRBJ2-3; v_call: TRBV5-1; clone_size: many
cdr3_aa: CASSQENRDTEAFF; cdr3_nt: TGCGCCAGCAGCCAAGAGAATCGGGACACTGAAGCTTTCTTT; d_call: -; j_call: TRBJ1-1; v_call: TRBV4-1; clone_size: few
cdr3_aa: CASSPGTDNSPLHF; cdr3_nt: TGCGCCAGCAGCCCCGGGACGGATAATTCACCCCTCCACTTT; d_call: -; j_call: TRBJ1-6; v_call: TRBV5-1; clone_size: many
cdr3_aa: CASSADSSYNEQFF; cdr3_nt: TGTGCCAGCAGTGCCGACTCCTCCTACAATGAGCAGTTCTTC; d_call: -; j_call: TRBJ2-1; v_call: TRBV2; clone_size: few
cdr3_aa: CASSQDRRGSYNEQFF; cdr3_nt: TGCGCCAGCAGCCAAGATCGAAGGGGCTCCTACAATGAGCAGTTCTTC; d_call: -; j_call: TRBJ2-1; v_call: TRBV4-3; clone_size: many
cdr3_aa: CASSLEFSPLHF; cdr3_nt: TGTGCCAGCAGCTTGGAGTTTTCACCCCTCCACTTT; d_call: -; j_call: TRBJ1-6; v_call: TRBV11-2; clone_size: few
cdr3_aa: CASSEDGREDRRKGNQPQHF; cdr3_nt: TGTGCCAGCAGTGAAGATGGGCGTGAAGACAGGCGGAAAGGCAATCAGCCCCAGCATTTT; d_call: -; j_call: TRBJ1-5; v_call: TRBV6-1; clone_size: few
cdr3_aa: CASSADRYQETQYF; cdr3_nt: TGTGCCAGCAGCGCGGACAGGTACCAAGAGACCCAGTACTTC; d_call: TRBD1; j_call: TRBJ2-5; v_call: TRBV7-2; clone_size: -
cdr3_aa: CASKVTRSGNTIYF; cdr3_nt: TGTGCCAGCAAGGTTACCCGCTCTGGAAACACCATATATTTT; d_call: -; j_call: TRBJ1-3; v_call: TRBV6-5; clone_size: -
cdr3_aa: CASSPGTGGASNQPQHF; cdr3_nt: TGTGCCAGTAGTCCCGGGACAGGGGGCGCGAGCAATCAGCCCCAGCATTTT; d_call: TRBD1; j_call: TRBJ1-5; v_call: TRBV19; clone_size: -